The entry below describes one T cell receptor (beta chain). Its matching antigen is unknown. Clones were read by immunoSEQ multiplex PCR, and TCRdb kept only the in-frame ones, dropping some. In the table there are approximately 100,000 clones, more than 70% of which are singletons. V dropped 5 bases and J dropped 3 bases, with 11 bases sitting between them. This CDR3 region has 14 residues. Germline CDR1 LNHDA, CDR2 SQIVND (reference sequence). This entry is derived from a study of PD-L1 blockade in urothelial cancer. Study-level background: Median blood clonality was around 0.074, with 86,000 or so unique TCRs.

Whole-study findings and limits: Tumor-associated TCR clones expanded more in blood at 3 weeks in patients with durable benefit.

Indicated time point: pretreatment peripheral blood. Patients had locally advanced or metastatic urothelial carcinoma. This TCR derives from a woman of 80 years or more with urothelial cancer. The rearrangement joins TRBV19 to TRBJ1-5; D call uncertain. The sample here was PBMCs, taken around atezolizumab (anti-PD-L1) treatment. The CDR3 loop reads CASSFPINNQPQHF. CDR3 nucleotide sequence: TGTGCCAGTAGTTTCCCCATCAACAATCAGCCCCAGCATTTT.